The clone carrying this TCR beta chain was seen repeatedly, ten times or more. The antigen is unknown. This sample was taken from a study of regulatory T cells in long-lasting Graves disease. Study-wide points: TRBV28 was favored in persistent disease, as were TRBJ1-2 and TRBJ2-5.

The CDR3 spans 13 residues. V shed 4 bases, J shed 9 bases, and the junction held 6 bases outside the gene matches. The time point was: newly diagnosed GD, antithyroid drugs for less than 3 months. RNA extracted from PBMCs served as the sequencing template. Library construction for TCR beta used iRepertoire HTBI primers and Arm-PCR of CDR3 regions. In TCRdb, the multiplex PCR reads were re-called with MiXCR into one record per CDR3 protein. The table has roughly 520,000 distinct CDR3 sequences, around 12% seen once. The same data also contributed to another study, on T cells in Graves' hyperthyroidism and ophthalmopathy. That source reports: The hyperthyroidism patients had all been newly diagnosed, and their disease duration was under 2 months. Their ages ranged from 18 to 65 years. Among clonotypes expanded in thyroid above 0.001, most were also found in blood.

The V call is TRBV12-3 or TRBV12-4, the J call TRBJ2-5, with 9 positions matching TRBD1. The clonotype comes from a young woman with Graves disease. Sequencing used peripheral blood mononuclear cells (PBMCs), obtained at new diagnosis, from a patient treated with antithyroid drugs. CDR3 protein: CASSSLDRGSQYF. The CDR3 DNA sequence: TGTGCCAGCAGTTCCTTAGACAGGGGGTCCCAGTACTTC.